The 3 T cell receptor beta chains in this list originate from one sample, sequenced in a study of shared clonotypes between healthy human individuals. Sequencing used immunoSEQ multiplex PCR; TCRdb keeps in-frame clones, though not all of them. The sample has approximately 470,000 clones, almost 80% seen once. Sequencing was performed on PBMCs. The receptors were sampled from a woman between 40 and 50 years old in good health. Some clones in this sample may be carry-over from other donors' samples.

J is TRBJ2-1 and V is TRBV6-6; D ambiguous. Trimming removed 0 bases from V and 0 bases from J, with 3 bases in between. Germline V lookup: CDR1 MNHNY, CDR2 SVGAGI (reference sequence). The CDR3 has 14 amino acids. The CDR3 coding sequence is TGTGCCAGCAGTTACTCGTACTCCTACAATGAGCAGTTCTTC. Its translation is CASSYSYSYNEQFF.

This clone has only one observation. The V gene is TRBV9, the J gene TRBJ2-5; perhaps TRBD2 as D (5 bases). This CDR3 spans 15 amino acids. Germline CDR1 is SGDLS and CDR2 is YYNGEE. V dropped 0 bases and J dropped 3 bases, with 12 bases sitting between them. CDR3 in DNA: TGTGCCAGCAGCGTAGCTACGGAGGTGGAAGAGACCCAGTACTTC. Protein product: CASSVATEVEETQYF.

For this clone: Other DNA variants within this sample encode the same CDR3. The chain has TRBV7-2 and TRBJ2-1; TRBD2 aligns across 11 bases. The ends lost 1 base at V and 7 bases at J; junction bases unmatched: 3. Germline CDR1 SGHTA, CDR2 FQGNSA. The CDR3 loop spans 15 amino acids. CDR3 DNA sequence: TGTGCCAGCAGCTTAGGGCTAGCGGGAGGTAATGAGCAGTTCTTC. This codes for CASSLGLAGGNEQFF.